Each of the 3 T cell receptor beta chains below was sequenced from the same sample in a study of blood T cell repertoires in COVID-19. The method was immunoSEQ multiplex PCR; TCRdb's version includes in-frame clones alone and lacks a portion of them. This table has some 300,000 clones, under 90% appearing once. The sequenced sample consisted of PBMCs or T cells enriched from blood (not recorded which). These receptors came from a woman aged 25 to 39 who had recovered from COVID-19.

The chain employs TRBV4-3 and TRBJ2-2; no definite D call. Deletions cut 2 bases from V and 3 bases from J, with 7 bases between. This CDR3 has 14 residues. Germline V gives CDR1 LGHNA, CDR2 YSLEER. CDR3 amino acids: CASSQILYTGELFF. CDR3 coding DNA: TGCGCCAGCAGCCAAATCCTATACACCGGGGAGCTGTTTTTT.

The sample holds one count of this clone. CDR3 region: CASSQEAGGYEQYF. For the CDR3, the DNA is TGCGCCAGCAGCCAGGAAGCAGGGGGCTACGAGCAGTACTTC. V gene TRBV4-1 combines with J gene TRBJ2-7; TRBD1 aligns across 7 bases. Germline V lookup: CDR1 MGHRA, CDR2 YSYEKL. The CDR3 is 14 amino acids. Unmatched junction bases numbered 5, after V lost 3 bases and J lost 3 bases.

This chain joins TRBV6-5 and TRBJ1-1; D ambiguous. V lost 2 bases and J 1 base, leaving 8 bases between the germline ends. The CDR3 consists of 14 residues. From germline, CDR1 is MNHEY and CDR2 SVGAGI. The CDR3: CASSYEASNTEAFF. DNA for the CDR3: TGTGCCAGCAGTTACGAGGCCTCGAACACTGAAGCTTTCTTT.